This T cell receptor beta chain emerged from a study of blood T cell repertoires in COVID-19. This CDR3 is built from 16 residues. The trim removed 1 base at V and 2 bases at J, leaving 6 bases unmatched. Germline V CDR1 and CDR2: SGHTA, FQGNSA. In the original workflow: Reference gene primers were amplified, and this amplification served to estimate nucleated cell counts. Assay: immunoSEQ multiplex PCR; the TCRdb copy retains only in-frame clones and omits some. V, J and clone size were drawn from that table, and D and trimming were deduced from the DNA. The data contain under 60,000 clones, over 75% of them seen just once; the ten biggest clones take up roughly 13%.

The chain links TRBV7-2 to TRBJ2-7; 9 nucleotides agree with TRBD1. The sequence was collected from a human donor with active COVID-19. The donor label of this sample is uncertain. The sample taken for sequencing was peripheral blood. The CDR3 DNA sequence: TGTGCCAGCAGCTTAGTTGGGGGACAGGGTCCCTACGAGCAGTACTTC. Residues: CASSLVGGQGPYEQYF. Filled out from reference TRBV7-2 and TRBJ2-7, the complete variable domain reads GAGVSQSPSNKVTEKGKDVELRCDPISGHTALYWYRQSLGQGLEFLIYFQGNSAPDKSGLPSDRFSAERTGGSVSTLTIQRTQQEDSAVYLCASSLVGGQGPYEQYFGPGTRLTVT.